This T cell receptor (beta chain) was captured in a study of OX40 agonist ivuxolimab in advanced cancers. Libraries were prepared by immunoSEQ multiplex PCR; TCRdb keeps only in-frame clonotypes and omits some of them. The table has about 64,000 clones, more than 75% seen once; the top ten hold around 2.9%. This CDR3 comprises 14 residues. Germline trimming cut 5 bases from V and 9 bases from J; bases unmatched to any gene: 7. The germline gives CDR1 SGHVS, CDR2 FNYEAQ. The clonotype comes from an adult with an advanced solid tumor such as melanoma, head and neck, liver or kidney cancer. The chain has TRBV7-6 and TRBJ1-5; the match to TRBD1 covers 10 bases. The sample consisted of CD4+ or CD8+ T cells sorted from blood, taken in a trial of the OX40 agonist ivuxolimab. The CDR3 DNA reads TGTGCCAGCAGCCAAGGGACAGGGGCACTGCCCCAGCATTTT. Translation gives CASSQGTGALPQHF.